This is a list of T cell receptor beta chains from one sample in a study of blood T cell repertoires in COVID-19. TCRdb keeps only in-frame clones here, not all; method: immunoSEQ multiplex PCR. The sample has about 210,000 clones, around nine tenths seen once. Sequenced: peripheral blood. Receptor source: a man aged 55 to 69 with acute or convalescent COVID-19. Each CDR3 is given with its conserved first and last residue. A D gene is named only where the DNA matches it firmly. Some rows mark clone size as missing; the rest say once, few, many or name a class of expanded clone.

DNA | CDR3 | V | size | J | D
TGCGCCAGCAGCTCATCCCCGACAGGGGCGGACGGCTACACCTTC | CASSSSPTGADGYTF | TRBV5-1 | - | TRBJ1-2 | TRBD1
TGTGCCATCAGTGAGTCCGGGATAATTCAGGGGAACTATGGCTACACCTTC | CAISESGIIQGNYGYTF | TRBV10-3 | - | TRBJ1-2 | -
TGTGCCAGCCGCCGCGGGGGGGCGAGGAACACTGAAGCTTTCTTT | CASRRGGARNTEAFF | TRBV6-2/TRBV6-3 | few | TRBJ1-1 | -
TGTGCCATCAGTGAGTCGACGACAGGATCCGGGTCACCCCTCCACTTT | CAISESTTGSGSPLHF | TRBV10-3 | - | TRBJ1-6 | -
TGTGCCACCAGCAGAGACTACACCGGGGAGCTGTTTTTT | CATSRDYTGELFF | TRBV15 | - | TRBJ2-2 | -
TGTGCCAGCAGCTTAGGGTCGGCGACAGGGCTGGACGAGCAGTACTTC | CASSLGSATGLDEQYF | TRBV11-2 | - | TRBJ2-7 | TRBD1
TGTGCCAGCAGCCCCACAGGGCGTCAGCCCCAGCATTTT | CASSPTGRQPQHF | TRBV9 | - | TRBJ1-5 | -
TGTGCCAGCAGTTACGAGACAGGGGCGGCCGGGGAGCTGTTTTTT | CASSYETGAAGELFF | TRBV6-5 | few | TRBJ2-2 | TRBD1
TGTGCCAGCAGTAGAAATATCCTATCCTACAATGAGCAGTTCTTC | CASSRNILSYNEQFF | TRBV6-2/TRBV6-3 | - | TRBJ2-1 | -
TGTGCCAGCAGGGAGGGACAGTTCAGCTCCTACAATGAGCAGTTCTTC | CASREGQFSSYNEQFF | TRBV2 | few | TRBJ2-1 | -
TGTGCCAGCAGTCAGGGACAGAACACTGAAGCTTTCTTT | CASSQGQNTEAFF | TRBV6-4 | - | TRBJ1-1 | -
TGTGCCAGCAGTGAATTCAGGGGGGCGACAGATACGCAGTATTTT | CASSEFRGATDTQYF | TRBV25-1 | - | TRBJ2-3 | -
TGCGCCAGCAGTGATAGTGGCAGACAAAAGAATGGCTACACCTTC | CASSDSGRQKNGYTF | TRBV10-1 | few | TRBJ1-2 | -
TGTGCCAGCAGTGAAGCAGCATGGGGGGCTAACTATGGCTACACCTTC | CASSEAAWGANYGYTF | TRBV6-1 | - | TRBJ1-2 | -
TGTGCCAGCAGCGTAGTAGGCTCAGGGGTGAACACCGGGGAGCTGTTTTTT | CASSVVGSGVNTGELFF | TRBV9 | - | TRBJ2-2 | -
TGTGCCAGCAGTGAAGGGACAGGGGTTTCACCCCTCCACTTT | CASSEGTGVSPLHF | TRBV6-1 | once | TRBJ1-6 | TRBD1
TGTGCCAGCTCACCCCTAGACAGTAGCAATCAGCCCCAGCATTTT | CASSPLDSSNQPQHF | TRBV18 | - | TRBJ1-5 | -
TGTGCCAGCAGTGAAACGGACTTGGTTGAAGCTTTCTTT | CASSETDLVEAFF | TRBV2 | - | TRBJ1-1 | -
TGTGCCAGTAACCGGGACGGCCTGGGGGGCACTGAAGCTTTCTTT | CASNRDGLGGTEAFF | TRBV19 | - | TRBJ1-1 | -
TGCGCCAGCAGCCTGAGACATACTGGTGAGCAGTACTTC | CASSLRHTGEQYF | TRBV5-1 | - | TRBJ2-7 | -
TGTGCCAGCACCCCGGCGAACACCGGGGAGCTGTTTTTT | CASTPANTGELFF | TRBV3-1/TRBV3-2 | - | TRBJ2-2 | -
TGTGCCAGCAGGGTTGCGGCGGGGCATCGCACAGATACGCAGTATTTT | CASRVAAGHRTDTQYF | TRBV5-4 | - | TRBJ2-3 | -
TGTGCCAGCAGTTTATATCCAGGGAAGAACACTGAAGCTTTCTTT | CASSLYPGKNTEAFF | TRBV27 | - | TRBJ1-1 | -
TGTGCCAGCAGCCAAGGGGCAGGGTCGACCGGGGAGCTGTTTTTT | CASSQGAGSTGELFF | TRBV3-1/TRBV3-2 | - | TRBJ2-2 | -
TGTGCCAGCAGCCAGACAGGGCTGGAGACCCAGTACTTC | CASSQTGLETQYF | TRBV11-2 | - | TRBJ2-5 | TRBD1
TGTGCCAGCAGTCGAACCGATCCGGGACAGGGGGCATCTGGAAACACCATATATTTT | CASSRTDPGQGASGNTIYF | TRBV6-6 | - | TRBJ1-3 | TRBD1